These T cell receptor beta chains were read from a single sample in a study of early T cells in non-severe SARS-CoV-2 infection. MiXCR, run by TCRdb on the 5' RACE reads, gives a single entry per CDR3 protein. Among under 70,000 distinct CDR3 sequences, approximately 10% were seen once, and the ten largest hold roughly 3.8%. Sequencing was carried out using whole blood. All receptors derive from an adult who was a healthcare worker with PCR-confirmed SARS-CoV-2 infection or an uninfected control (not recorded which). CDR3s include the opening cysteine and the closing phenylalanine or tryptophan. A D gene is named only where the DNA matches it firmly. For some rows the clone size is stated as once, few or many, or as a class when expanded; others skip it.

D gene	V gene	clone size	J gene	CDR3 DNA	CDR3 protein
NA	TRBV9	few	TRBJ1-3	TGTGCCAGCAGTAGAGGGGAAAACACCATATATTTT	CASSRGENTIYF
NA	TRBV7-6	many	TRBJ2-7	TGTGCCAGCAGCTTAGTCTGGACAGATTCAAACTACGAGCAGTACTTC	CASSLVWTDSNYEQYF
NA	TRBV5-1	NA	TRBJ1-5	TGCGCCAGCAGCTTGGGAAAGGATCAGCCCCAGCATTTT	CASSLGKDQPQHF
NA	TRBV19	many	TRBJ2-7	TGTGCCAGTAGTAGCCAGGGGACCTACGAGCAGTACTTC	CASSSQGTYEQYF
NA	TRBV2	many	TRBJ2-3	TGTGCCAGCACTTACACAGATACGCAGTATTTT	CASTYTDTQYF
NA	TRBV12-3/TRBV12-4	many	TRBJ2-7	TGTGCCAGCAGTTTGGGCAGGGGTCGATCCGAGCAGTACTTC	CASSLGRGRSEQYF
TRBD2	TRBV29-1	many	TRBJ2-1	TGCAGCGTTGATGGACTAGCGGGCCTCAATGAGCAGTTCTTC	CSVDGLAGLNEQFF
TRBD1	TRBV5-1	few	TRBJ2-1	TGTGCCAGCAGCTTACTGATGGACAGGGATGAGCAGTTCTTC	CASSLLMDRDEQFF
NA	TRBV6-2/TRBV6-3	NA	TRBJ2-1	TGTGCCAGCAATCAGAACCGTGGGGAGCAGTTCTTC	CASNQNRGEQFF
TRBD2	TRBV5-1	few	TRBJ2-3	TGCGCCAGCAGCTTGGGTGGTTCGAGACTAGCGGATACGCAGTATTTT	CASSLGGSRLADTQYF
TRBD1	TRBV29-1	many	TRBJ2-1	TGCAGCGTTGTTGAGGGACAGGGGGTTTACAATGAGCAGTTCTTC	CSVVEGQGVYNEQFF
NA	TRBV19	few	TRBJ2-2	TGTGCCAGTAGTATTCTCCTCCGGACCGGGGAGCTGTTTTTT	CASSILLRTGELFF
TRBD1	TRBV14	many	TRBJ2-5	TGTGCCAGCAGCCTGGACAGGGTTCGTGAGGAGACCCAGTACTTC	CASSLDRVREETQYF
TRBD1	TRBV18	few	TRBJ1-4	TGTGCCAGCTCACCGGGACAGGGGGTCCCATCTTTTACTGAAAAACTGTTTTTT	CASSPGQGVPSFTEKLFF
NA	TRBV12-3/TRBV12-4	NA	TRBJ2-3	TGTGCCAGCAGCTGGGGTAGCGGAGCAGATACGCAGTATTTT	CASSWGSGADTQYF
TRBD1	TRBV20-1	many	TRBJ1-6	TGCAGTGCACCTAGGACAGGGGATTATAATTCACCCCTCCACTTT	CSAPRTGDYNSPLHF
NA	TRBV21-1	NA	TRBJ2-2	TGTGCCAGCAGCAAAGTTAGTGGACAGGGGAACACCGGGGAGCTGTTTTTT	CASSKVSGQGNTGELFF
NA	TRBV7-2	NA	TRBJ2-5	TGTGGGGTGAGCCCCGGTCCCAAAGAGACCCAGTACTTC	CGVSPGPKETQYF
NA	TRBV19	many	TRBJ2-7	TGTGCCAGTAGTATAATCGTGAGCTCCTACGAGCAGTACTTC	CASSIIVSSYEQYF
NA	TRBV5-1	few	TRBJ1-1	TGCGCCAGCAGCGGCGGGAGACAGACTGAAGCTTTCTTT	CASSGGRQTEAFF
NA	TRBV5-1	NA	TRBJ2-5	TGCGCCAGCAGCTTGGCCGACAGGTACCAAGAGACCCAGTACTTC	CASSLADRYQETQYF
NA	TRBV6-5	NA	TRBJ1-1	TGTGCCAGCAATGGGGTAAAGGGGACTGAAGCTTTCTTT	CASNGVKGTEAFF
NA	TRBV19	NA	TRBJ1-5	TGTGCCAGTACAGACAGATCTAGCAATCAGCCCCAGCATTTT	CASTDRSSNQPQHF
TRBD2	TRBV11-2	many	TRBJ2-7	TGTGCCAGCAGCTTAGGCCTAGCGGGAGGATACGAGCAGTACTTC	CASSLGLAGGYEQYF
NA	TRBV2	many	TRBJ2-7	TGTGCCATCAGGGGGGGGCAGGGCTACGAGCAGTACTTC	CAIRGGQGYEQYF
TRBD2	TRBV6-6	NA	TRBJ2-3	TGTGCCAGCAGTCCGGGACTAGCGGGGGGGTCGGATACGCAGTATTTT	CASSPGLAGGSDTQYF
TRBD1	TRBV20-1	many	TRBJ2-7	TGCAGTGCTAGAGCGGACAGGGGGCCGGGCGAGCAGTACTTC	CSARADRGPGEQYF
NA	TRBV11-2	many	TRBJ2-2	TGTGCCAGCAGCCGGTATTTTGGCACCGGGGAGCTGTTTTTT	CASSRYFGTGELFF
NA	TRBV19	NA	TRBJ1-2	TGTGCCAGTAGTATTGGCGCGCTCTATGGCTACACCTTC	CASSIGALYGYTF
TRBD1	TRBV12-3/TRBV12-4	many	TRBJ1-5	TGTGCCAGCAGTCCGGCAGGGGGTGGTAAGCAGCCCCAGCATTTT	CASSPAGGGKQPQHF
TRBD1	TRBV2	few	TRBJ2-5	TGTGCCAGCAGTGAAAGACAGGGGATTGGTGCCCAAGAGACCCAGTACTTC	CASSERQGIGAQETQYF
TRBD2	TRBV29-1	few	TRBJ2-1	TGCAGCGTTGAAGATGGGGGACTAGATCGGCAGTTCTTC	CSVEDGGLDRQFF
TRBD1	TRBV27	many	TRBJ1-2	TGTGCCAGCAGTTCGGGACAGCTCTATGGCTACACCTTC	CASSSGQLYGYTF
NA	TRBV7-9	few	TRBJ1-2	TGTGCCAGCAGCCAAGGTCAGAGCACTTATGGCTACACCTTC	CASSQGQSTYGYTF
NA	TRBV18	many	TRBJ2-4	TGTGCCAGCTCTCCTAAGGGTAAAGAGAACATTCAGTACTTC	CASSPKGKENIQYF
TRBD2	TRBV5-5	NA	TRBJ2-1	TGTGCCAGCGTTGAGAGCGGGAGGCAGTTCTTC	CASVESGRQFF
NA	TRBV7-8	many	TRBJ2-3	TGTGCCAGCAGCCCCCTTAGGCAGGGAGAAACAGATACGCAGTATTTT	CASSPLRQGETDTQYF
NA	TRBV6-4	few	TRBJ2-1	TGTGCCAGGACTTTACTAGGACACAATGAGCAGTTCTTC	CARTLLGHNEQFF
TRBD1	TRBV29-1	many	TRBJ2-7	TGCAGCGTCCGCCACCGGGACAGTCAGTTGTACGAGCAGTACTTC	CSVRHRDSQLYEQYF
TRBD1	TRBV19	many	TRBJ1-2	TGTGCCAGTAGTACGGACAGGAGAAATGGCTACACCTTC	CASSTDRRNGYTF
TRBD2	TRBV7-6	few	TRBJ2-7	TGTGCCAGCAGCGTCGGACTAGCGGACGCTACCTACGAGCAGTACTTC	CASSVGLADATYEQYF
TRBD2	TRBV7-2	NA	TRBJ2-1	TGTGCCAGCAGTCTGATAGCGGGGGGGCTCTATGAGCAGTTCTTC	CASSLIAGGLYEQFF